The clone carrying this T cell receptor beta chain was counted a single time. Its antigen remains unknown. CDR3 size: 13 residues. Germline V gene lookup returns CDR1 MNHEY and CDR2 SVGAGI. Trimming took 6 bases from V and 4 from J; bases not matched to a gene: 1. cDNA came from approximately 0.5 to 1 ug RNA primed by random hexamers. Amplification of TCR beta CDR3 across 54 Vbeta and 13 Jbeta was performed with immunoSEQ multiplex PCR. Each CDR3 protein is one row after TCRdb ran MiXCR on the immunoSEQ multiplex PCR reads. The repertoire holds 150,000 or so distinct CDR3 sequences, with 95% as singletons. The patients who served as multiple sclerosis controls were treatment-naive and had stable or active relapsing-remitting disease that fulfilled the revised McDonald criteria. The sample is drawn from a study of CD8 T cells in Susac syndrome. Whole-study findings and limits: Regarding the TCR sequencing and HLA analysis, the study admitted that a relatively small number of individuals were involved.

The source is a human donor with multiple sclerosis. Sequenced: CD8+ T cells from PBMCs. This sequence joins TRBV6-5 and TRBJ1-2; TRBD1 aligns across 11 bases. CDR3 residues: CASRGTGGYGYTF. CDR3 DNA: TGTGCCAGCAGAGGGACAGGGGGCTATGGCTACACCTTC.